The clone carrying this T cell receptor beta chain appeared many times. The antigen is not known. Unique molecular identifiers featured in how the TCRbeta library was prepared. TCRdb fed the PCR reads into MiXCR, producing one record per CDR3 protein. The sample lists roughly 66,000 distinct CDR3 sequences; roughly 4.9% were seen once. CDR3 length: 15 residues. The germline V gene has CDR1 SGHAT and CDR2 FQNNGV. With V trimmed by 0 bases and J by 7 bases, 5 bases remained unmatched. This sample stems from a study of T-cell reconstitution after alpha-beta-depleted transplantation in children. Study-wide findings and caveats: The high TCRbeta diversity at day 60 in some patients came from surviving recipient T cells and thymic progenitors.

The V and J genes are TRBV11-2 and TRBJ2-2; 7 bases line up with TRBD1. Material: PBMCs, mostly from graft donor cells, obtained 180 days after TCRalphabeta/CD19-depleted stem cell transplant. This receptor was taken from a boy in the first two years of life who had a stem cell transplant for acute myeloid leukemia, so the T cells may come from the graft donor. The CDR3 loop reads CASSLDPTGVGELFF. The CDR3 DNA reads TGTGCCAGCAGCTTAGATCCTACAGGGGTCGGGGAGCTGTTTTTT.